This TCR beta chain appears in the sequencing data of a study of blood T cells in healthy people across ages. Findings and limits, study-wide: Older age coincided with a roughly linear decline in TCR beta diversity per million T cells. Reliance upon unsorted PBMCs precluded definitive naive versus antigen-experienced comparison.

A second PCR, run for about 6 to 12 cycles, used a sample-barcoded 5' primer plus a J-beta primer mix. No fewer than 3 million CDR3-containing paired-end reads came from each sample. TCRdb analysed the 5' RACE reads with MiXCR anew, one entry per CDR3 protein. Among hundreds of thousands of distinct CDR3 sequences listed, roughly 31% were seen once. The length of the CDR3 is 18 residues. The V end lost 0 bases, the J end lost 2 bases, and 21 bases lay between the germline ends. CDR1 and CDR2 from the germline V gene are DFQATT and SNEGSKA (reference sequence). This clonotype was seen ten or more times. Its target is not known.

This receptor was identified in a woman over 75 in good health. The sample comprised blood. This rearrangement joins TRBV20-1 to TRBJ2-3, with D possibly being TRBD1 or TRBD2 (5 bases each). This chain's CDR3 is CSARDPGGIGAITDTQYF. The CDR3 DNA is TGCAGTGCTAGAGATCCCGGTGGAATCGGGGCGATCACAGATACGCAGTATTTT.